The 5 T cell receptor beta chains below were found in one sample sequenced in a study of blood T cell repertoires in COVID-19. The table came from immunoSEQ multiplex PCR; TCRdb's copy has only in-frame clones and leaves some out. The table has 310,000 or so clones, more than 75% seen once. Sequenced: PBMCs or T cells enriched from blood (not recorded which). Source of these receptors: a woman younger than 35 who had recovered from COVID-19.

This chain joins TRBV10-3 and TRBJ2-5; weak D call: TRBD2 (6 bases). Per germline, CDR1 ENHRY and CDR2 SYGVKD. This CDR3 is built from 15 residues. V was trimmed by 1 base and J by 5 bases, leaving 14 bases between them. CDR3 sequence: CAISELGGGTETQYF. The CDR3, as DNA: TGTGCCATCAGTGAGTTGGGAGGAGGGACGGAGACCCAGTACTTC.

The rearrangement links TRBV5-4 to TRBJ2-5; 9 bases fit TRBD2. Germline-derived CDR1 and CDR2 are SGHNT and YYREEE (reference sequence). J gave up 5 bases and V 4 bases, and 9 bases lay outside the gene matches. The CDR3 loop spans 15 amino acids. CDR3 sequence (DNA): TGTGCCAGCAGCATTAAGCGGGGGGTTTTGGAGACCCAGTACTTC. This encodes CASSIKRGVLETQYF.

The gene calls are TRBV21-1 and TRBJ1-1; TRBD1 was called by the table and not checked on the DNA. TRBV21-1 is classified as a pseudogene. CDR3 length equals 19 residues. This CDR3 reads CASSKDLARYGQGNTEAFF. The CDR3 DNA reads TGTGCCAGCAGCAAAGATTTAGCACGCTATGGACAGGGGAACACTGAAGCTTTCTTT.

V usage is TRBV9 and J usage is TRBJ2-2; D unclear. Per the germline V gene, CDR1 is SGDLS and CDR2 is YYNGEE. The V end was cut by 4 bases, the J end by 4 bases, with 8 bases between. This CDR3 comprises 13 residues. CDR3 in DNA: TGTGCCAGCAGCCTTCACGGCACCGGGGAGCTGTTTTTT. Its protein product is CASSLHGTGELFF. Complete variable domain (other parts from reference TRBV9 and TRBJ2-2): DSGVTQTPKHLITATGQRVTLRCSPRSGDLSVYWYQQSLDQGLQFLIQYYNGEERAKGNILERFSAQQFPDLHSELNLSSLELGDSALYFCASSLHGTGELFFGEGSRLTVL.

This chain joins TRBV3-1 (or the pseudogene TRBV3-2) and TRBJ2-3; D remains ambiguous. The CDR3 covers 16 residues. Germline loops: CDR1 LGHDT, CDR2 YNNKEL (reference sequence). Trimming pared 0 bases from V and 5 bases from J, leaving 15 bases between. The CDR3 sequence: CASSQDAEIGVDTQYF. The CDR3 bases are TGTGCCAGCAGCCAAGACGCGGAGATCGGAGTAGATACGCAGTATTTT.